This T cell receptor beta chain appears in the sequencing data of a study of shared clonotypes between healthy human individuals. Notes on the study in general: Clonotype sharing across several donors was observed for 5% to 6.5% of naive CD4 clonotypes.

Germline CDR1 reads SGDLS; CDR2 reads YYNGEE. J gave up 0 bases and V 4 bases, and 6 bases lay outside the gene matches. The CDR3 totals 15 residues. Data came from immunoSEQ multiplex PCR; TCRdb stores just in-frame clones and leaves some out. Of 600,000 to 800,000 clones in the sample, roughly two thirds are singletons; the top ten hold more than 1.5%. Worth noting for this clone: The antigen remains undetermined.

The origin of this receptor is a woman in her 30s in good health. Material for sequencing was memory CD4+ T cells sorted from blood. As to subset: CD45RA-negative fraction. The rearrangement uses TRBV9 and TRBJ2-5, with 7 bases identical to TRBD1. For the CDR3, the DNA is TGTGCCAGCAGCTTGCGCAGGGGGTACCAAGAGACCCAGTACTTC. Translation: CASSLRRGYQETQYF.